Presented here are 30 T cell receptor beta chains from one specimen sequenced in a study of blood T cell repertoires in COVID-19. The table came from immunoSEQ multiplex PCR; TCRdb's copy has only in-frame clones and leaves some out. The sample comprises around 50,000 clones, roughly 87% of which are singletons, and 22% rests with the top ten. The material sequenced was peripheral blood. These receptors were collected from a woman older than 75 with COVID-19, enrolled during active disease.

This chain uses TRBV25-1 with TRBJ2-1; 9 bases map to TRBD1. Germline-derived CDR1 and CDR2 are MGHDK and SYGVNS. V lost 4 bases and J lost 8; bases outside the gene matches: 9. This CDR3 is built from 15 residues. The CDR3 DNA is TGTGCCAGCAGTGTCAGGGGGACAGGGAACGATGAGCAGTTCTTC. Its protein product is CASSVRGTGNDEQFF.

V gene TRBV30 combines with J gene TRBJ1-4, with TRBD1 identical over 12 bases. CDR1 and CDR2 (germline): GTSNPN, SVGIG (reference sequence). V trimming: 0 bases; J trimming: 4 bases; junction bases outside the gene matches: 9. The CDR3 spans 18 residues. CDR3 nucleotide sequence: TGTGCCTGGAGTGTAGGGGACAGGGGGCCCTCATTTAATGAAAAACTGTTTTTT. Protein: CAWSVGDRGPSFNEKLFF.

The chain recombines TRBV30 with TRBJ2-2, with D unresolved. V was shortened by 0 bases and J by 5 bases, with 13 bases between the two germline ends. This CDR3 is built from 15 residues. In germline, CDR1 is GTSNPN, CDR2 SVGIG (reference sequence). CDR3 sequence (DNA): TGTGCCTGGAGTGTTGACTCTTCGAGGACCGGGGAGCTGTTTTTT. It encodes CAWSVDSSRTGELFF.

This clone was observed a single time. The chain joins TRBV19 to TRBJ1-1, with 7 bases lining up with TRBD1. This CDR3 has 14 residues. CDR1 is LNHDA and CDR2 is SQIVND in the germline V gene (reference sequence). J gave up 1 base and V 3 bases, and 2 bases lay outside the gene matches. Here the CDR3 DNA reads TGTGCCAGTAGTATTGACAGGGAGAACACTGAAGCTTTCTTT. As protein: CASSIDRENTEAFF.

This chain links TRBV4-1 with TRBJ2-3, with D uncertain. V lost 2 bases, J lost 2 bases, and 8 bases lay in between. Germline V gene data show CDR1 as MGHRA and CDR2 as YSYEKL. The CDR3 consists of 14 residues. The CDR3 here is CASSQTENTDTQYF. The CDR3 DNA reads as TGCGCCAGCAGCCAAACAGAAAACACAGATACGCAGTATTTT.

The chain uses TRBV5-5 and TRBJ1-4; 8 bases match TRBD1. This CDR3 is 14 amino acids long. The V gene's germline CDR1 is SGHKS and CDR2 YYEKEE (reference sequence). Losses at the gene ends were 3 bases for V and 7 bases for J; bases not matched to a gene: 5. The CDR3 protein is CASSSGTGLEKLFF. DNA of the CDR3: TGTGCCAGCAGCTCCGGGACAGGACTTGAAAAACTGTTTTTT.

The V call is TRBV7-9, the J call TRBJ2-1; 16 bases are shared with TRBD2. Trimming took 6 bases from V and 9 from J; bases not matched to a gene: 5. The CDR3 has 15 amino acids. CDR1 SEHNR and CDR2 FQNEAQ come from the germline V gene (reference sequence). CDR3 DNA sequence: TGTGCCAGCAGGGGACTAGCGGGGGGGCTCGGTGAGCAGTTCTTC. Its protein is CASRGLAGGLGEQFF.

J is TRBJ1-5 and V is TRBV18; D remains ambiguous. This CDR3 contains 16 residues. V lost 5 bases and J lost 0, with 14 bases in between. From germline, CDR1 is KGHSH and CDR2 LQKENI. CDR3 sequence (DNA): TGTGCCAGCTCAATGCAGTCCGCTTATAGCAATCAGCCCCAGCATTTT. Protein sequence: CASSMQSAYSNQPQHF.

CDR3 nucleotides: TGCAGCGTTGAAGGTCCAGGGGAGTCGGGCGACTATGGCTACACCTTC. Amino acid sequence: CSVEGPGESGDYGYTF. The J gene is TRBJ1-2, the V gene TRBV29-1, with D possibly matching TRBD1 (6 bases). Germline V gene sequence: CDR1 SQVTM, CDR2 ANQGSEA. CDR3 length: 16 residues. Deletions cut 1 base from V and 3 bases from J, with 18 bases between.

V usage is TRBV2 and J usage is TRBJ1-2; D gene unclear. The CDR3 loop spans 13 amino acids. The germline CDR1 and CDR2 sequences are SNHLY and FYNNEI. V shed 6 bases and J shed 6 bases, with 14 bases lying between them. The DNA for the CDR3 is TGTGCCAGCAGAGGTCCCGGGAGGGATGGCTACACCTTC. Translated, it gives CASRGPGRDGYTF.

This chain uses TRBV30 with TRBJ2-5; 15 bases are a match to TRBD2. The CDR3 contains 17 residues. CDR1 is GTSNPN, CDR2 SVGIG, per germline (reference sequence). The V gene end was trimmed by 0 bases and the J gene end by 5 bases; junction bases not matched to a gene: 7. Here the CDR3 DNA reads TGTGCCTGGAGTGTGGGACTAGCGGGGGGCGGGTTCGAGACCCAGTACTTC. It encodes CAWSVGLAGGGFETQYF.

The chain employs TRBV7-3 and TRBJ2-5, with TRBD2 matching over 9 bases. CDR3 length equals 17 residues. Germline V gene lookup returns CDR1 SGHTA and CDR2 FQGTGA. The trim removed 2 bases at V and 4 bases at J, leaving 11 bases unmatched. The chain's CDR3 is CASSLGASGASRETQYF. CDR3 bases: TGTGCCAGCAGCTTAGGGGCTAGCGGGGCTTCGAGAGAGACCCAGTACTTC.

This rearrangement joins TRBV7-8 to TRBJ2-3; TRBD2 agrees at 12 bases. CDR1 is SGHVS, CDR2 FQNEAQ, per germline. V was clipped by 0 bases and J by 11 bases; unmatched bases: 9. The CDR3 loop spans 16 amino acids. This CDR3 is CASSLAPTSGGTKQYF. CDR3 nucleotides: TGTGCCAGCAGCTTAGCTCCAACTAGCGGGGGGACTAAGCAGTATTTT.

The J gene is TRBJ1-4, the V gene TRBV15; 8 bases are a match to TRBD1. V lost 6 bases, J lost 0 bases, and 6 bases stayed unmatched. Germline loops: CDR1 LNHNV, CDR2 YYDKDF (reference sequence). The CDR3 has 16 amino acids. CDR3 amino acids: CATRSQGDATNEKLFF. CDR3 DNA: TGTGCCACCAGATCACAGGGGGATGCAACTAATGAAAAACTGTTTTTT.

The V call is TRBV6-5, the J call TRBJ1-2; 8 positions match TRBD1. The CDR3 covers 13 residues. The ends lost 6 bases at V and 7 bases at J; junction bases unmatched: 7. The germline gives CDR1 MNHEY, CDR2 SVGAGI. CDR3 nucleotides: TGTGCCAGCAGCTGGACAGGGAAGGGTGGCTACACCTTC. Its protein is CASSWTGKGGYTF.

The rearrangement uses TRBV6-5 and TRBJ1-5; 8 nucleotides align to TRBD1. Germline V lookup: CDR1 MNHEY, CDR2 SVGAGI. The CDR3 has 14 residues. V was clipped by 5 bases and J by 7 bases; unmatched bases: 7. The CDR3 nucleotides read TGTGCCAGCAGTAGGACAGGGTTGGGACAGCCCCAGCATTTT. As protein: CASSRTGLGQPQHF.

The gene calls are TRBV14 and TRBJ1-1; D may be TRBD1 (6 bases). Germline CDR1 is SGHDN and CDR2 is FVKESK. Trimming shortened V by 3 bases and J by 10 bases, and 12 bases separated the two germline ends. The length of the CDR3 is 12 residues. CDR3 nucleotides: TGTGCCAGCAGCCAGGGGGCGCGGGTAGCTTTCTTT. Translating gives CASSQGARVAFF.

This rearrangement joins TRBV5-6 to TRBJ1-2, with a tentative D call TRBD1 (5 bases). Germline CDR1 is SGHDT and CDR2 is YYEEEE. V shed 4 bases and J shed 0 bases, with 13 bases lying between them. The CDR3 covers 15 residues. The CDR3 nucleotides read TGTGCCAGCAGCCCGATAGGAGGGGCTAACTATGGCTACACCTTC. It codes for CASSPIGGANYGYTF. The full variable domain, rest sourced from reference TRBV5-6 and TRBJ1-2, is DAGVTQSPTHLIKTRGQQVTLRCSPKSGHDTVSWYQQALGQGPQFIFQYYEEEERQRGNFPDRFSGHQFPNYSSELNVNALLLGDSALYLCASSPIGGANYGYTFGSGTRLTVV.

The chain employs TRBV10-2 and TRBJ1-2; D gene unclear. The CDR3 loop spans 13 amino acids. Germline V gene sequence: CDR1 WSHSY, CDR2 SAAADI. The V end was cut by 3 bases, the J end by 5 bases, with 10 bases between. This CDR3 reads CASSDEAFYGYTF. In DNA form, the CDR3 reads TGCGCCAGCAGTGATGAGGCTTTTTATGGCTACACCTTC.

This chain uses TRBV20-1 with TRBJ1-5; TRBD1 matches 7 bases. With 3 bases clipped from V and 7 bases from J, the junction kept 3 bases outside the gene matches. The CDR3 has 12 residues. CDR1 DFQATT and CDR2 SNEGSKA come from the germline V gene (reference sequence). CDR3 DNA: TGCAGTGCTAGTGGACAGGCCCAGCCCCAGCATTTT. This gives the protein CSASGQAQPQHF.

The J gene is TRBJ2-5, the V gene TRBV5-1; D possibly corresponds to TRBD1 (5 bases). This CDR3 is 15 amino acids long. The germline V gene encodes CDR1 SGHRS and CDR2 YFSETQ. V lost 4 bases, J lost 1 base, and 14 bases lay in between. The CDR3 spells CASSPPQGLQETQYF. Here the CDR3 DNA reads TGCGCCAGCAGCCCCCCCCAGGGCCTCCAAGAGACCCAGTACTTC.

The chain uses TRBV7-8 and TRBJ1-6; D gene ambiguous. Germline V CDR1 and CDR2: SGHVS, FQNEAQ. CDR3 length equals 12 residues. Between the trimmed V and J ends, which lost 5 bases and 14 bases, there was a span of 13 bases. The CDR3 DNA sequence: TGTGCCAGCAGCCCCGACAAATCCGCCCTCCACTTT. Encoded protein: CASSPDKSALHF.

The chain couples TRBV15 to TRBJ1-1, with 9 nucleotides matching TRBD1. The CDR3 covers 16 residues. V dropped 0 bases and J dropped 5; count of bases not matched to a gene: 7. Germline lookup yields CDR1 LNHNV and CDR2 YYDKDF (reference sequence). The CDR3 here is CATSRDRGQGLTEAFF. The DNA of the CDR3 is TGTGCCACCAGCAGAGATAGAGGACAGGGGCTTACTGAAGCTTTCTTT.

This chain uses TRBV6-1 with TRBJ2-5; the D is unclear. The V gene's germline CDR1 is MNHNS and CDR2 SASEGT. The CDR3 is 13 amino acids. The ends were cut back, 1 base at V and 5 bases at J, with 8 bases in the middle. The CDR3 region is CASSEEKRETQYF. In DNA form, the CDR3 reads TGTGCCAGCAGTGAAGAAAAGAGGGAGACCCAGTACTTC.

This clone has just one count. The chain combines TRBV6-4 with TRBJ2-3; 10 bases line up with TRBD2. Germline CDR1 reads MRHNA; CDR2 reads SNTAGT. Unmatched junction bases numbered 12, after V lost 7 bases and J lost 14 bases. The CDR3 totals 13 residues. CDR3 protein: CASNERGTSDRYF. In DNA, the CDR3 is TGTGCCAGCAATGAGAGAGGGACTAGCGACCGGTATTTT.

V is TRBV19 and J is TRBJ2-1; TRBD1 aligns across 9 bases. Germline assignment: CDR1 LNHDA and CDR2 SQIVND (reference sequence). J lost 1 base, V lost 1 base, and 2 bases had no gene match. The CDR3 has 16 amino acids. CDR3 DNA: TGTGCCAGTAGTATAGGGGACAGGGTGTCCTACAATGAGCAGTTCTTC. It codes for CASSIGDRVSYNEQFF.

The rearrangement uses TRBV19 and TRBJ2-3; TRBD2 matches 15 bases. Germline V gene sequence: CDR1 LNHDA, CDR2 SQIVND (reference sequence). J lost 2 bases, V lost 6 bases, and 9 bases had no gene match. CDR3 length: 18 amino acids. CDR3 nucleotides: TGTGCCAGTAGCCGAGGTGGGACTAGCGGGGGGTACACAGATACGCAGTATTTT. This translates into CASSRGGTSGGYTDTQYF.

This clone has a handful of counts. The chain has TRBV7-8 and TRBJ2-1, with 9 bases that match TRBD1. With V trimmed by 3 bases and J by 5 bases, 5 bases remained unmatched. The CDR3 runs 15 residues. Per the germline V gene, CDR1 is SGHVS and CDR2 is FQNEAQ. The CDR3 spells CASSFGTGRDNEQFF. The CDR3 DNA reads TGTGCCAGCAGCTTCGGGACAGGGAGGGACAATGAGCAGTTCTTC.

This chain links TRBV19 with TRBJ1-5; TRBD1 matches 7 bases. V trimming: 2 bases; J trimming: 10 bases; junction bases outside the gene matches: 5. This CDR3 region has 13 residues. Germline CDR1 reads LNHDA; CDR2 reads SQIVND (reference sequence). The CDR3 DNA reads as TGTGCCAGTAGTATAAGGGGGCCCCATCCCCAGCATTTT. Translated: CASSIRGPHPQHF.

This clone came up once. The CDR3 DNA reads as TGCAGCGTCGCAAAGGACACCACCAGAGGGGCCAACGTCCTGACTTTC. It is translated as CSVAKDTTRGANVLTF. This chain joins TRBV29-1 and TRBJ2-6; a weak D match, TRBD1 (5 bases). Germline V gene lookup returns CDR1 SQVTM and CDR2 ANQGSEA. Trimming left V 6 bases short and J 4 bases short, with 19 bases between. The CDR3 runs to 16 residues.